This TCR beta chain was profiled in a study of shared clonotypes between healthy human individuals (dated by TCRdb to the early 2020s). Regarding the study in general: The cohort included a few men and a couple of women between 18 and 49 years of age. For each donor, CD4 naive and CD4 memory were each given three plates, CD8 naive was given two plates, and CD8 memory was given one plate. Blood TCR repertoires of a handful of healthy adults were deeply sequenced to estimate repertoire size and the extent of clonotype sharing between individuals. To increase sequencing depth and limit assay-specific biases, different laboratories used diverse techniques to prepare libraries and sequence TCR repertoires. Per donor, leukapheresis produced somewhere between about 0.8 and 9.5 billion PBMCs. The research as a whole found: Larger estimated clonotype richness was generally found for naive subsets than for memory subsets. Because the study included only a small number of donors, the genetic and exposure-history diversity represented was limited. Compared with non-shared clonotypes, clonotypes shared by all four sorted-subset donors had higher generation probabilities. Sampling was restricted to blood, and TCR repertoires in tissues likely differ from the TCR repertoires found in blood. Pairwise subsampling indicated that sequencing depth was expected to affect the degree of clonotype sharing among donors. Rarefaction of sorted-subset datasets indicated incomplete sequencing despite the large sequencing depth. Approximately 5% of naive CD4, approximately 3.7% of naive CD8, roughly 2.4% of memory CD4, and around 0.4% of memory CD8 clonotypes were shared across a few donors.

Healthy HIV-negative adults with no recently reported acute infections or vaccinations were included as donors. Every donor was a Caucasian adult living in Nashville, Tennessee, USA. CD4+ T cells were enriched through magnetic negative selection, after which naive cells were positively selected on CD45RA and the remaining negative fraction served as the memory subset. After blood collection by leukapheresis, PBMCs were isolated using Ficoll-Histopaque density gradient centrifugation and then cryopreserved in the vapor phase of liquid nitrogen. Analytical flow cytometry was used to check the purity and quantity of every magnetically sorted T cell population. Each sorted fraction had its genomic DNA isolated and then quantified by UV absorbance on a Nanodrop 2000c. TCR CDR3 regions were amplified from genomic DNA by multiplex PCR using the deep immunoSEQ assay. For each cell subset, the extracted genomic DNA was distributed evenly across all wells of several immunoSEQ 96-well plates, and each plate served as one replicate. For sorted subsets, each replicate PCR was loaded with around 220 ng genomic DNA, equivalent to 30,000 or so T cell genomes. The purified libraries were quantified using a Qubit 3.0 fluorometer, sized with a Bioanalyzer 2100, and then quantified again using the KAPA Library Quantification kit. Each immunoSEQ 96-well plate was sequenced on its own single-read 150-cycle Illumina NextSeq 550 flow cell. Per the source publication's procedure: Because the immunoSEQ output included only junctional sequences and no quality scores, the filtering could not be the same as the filtering used for full-length reads. To assign V/J genes and CDR3, sequences were annotated against IMGT germline references using PyIR, a Python wrapper for IgBLAST v1.9. Reads with weak V/J assignments (E-value above 1e-6), missing CDR3, stop codons, out-of-frame junctions, or ambiguous translated residues were removed. A V3J clonotype was defined by an identical inferred V gene, J gene, and CDR3 amino acid sequence. The percentage overlap between two repertoires was calculated by dividing the number of shared unique clonotypes by the size of the smaller repertoire. RTK rarefaction, the Chao1 estimator, and Recon v2.1 estimates of unobserved clonotypes were used to assess repertoire richness. Generation probabilities were computed with OLGA for all TCRbeta clonotypes obtained by the gDNA method from a few donors. TCRdb limited this immuneACCESS table to in-frame rearrangements with V and J called. A share of clones is missing; checked studies link under half to unresolved V genes, and the rest is unexplained. From that table come the V and J calls and clone size; the DNA was used to work out D and trimming. The sample table records around 1.1 million clones; 75% to 85% of these occur just once. Of the sample, more than 0.55% falls within the top ten clones.

Notes on this clone: Its target antigen remains unknown. No per-base quality is available; no much larger clone lies one base away.

From a lookup of the germline V gene, CDR1 and CDR2 are WSHSY and SAAADI. Trimming costs V 3 bases and J 7 bases, and their ends lie 12 bases apart. The CDR3 goes from the cysteine to the phenylalanine over 13 residues. Kept here is only the CDR3 DNA, which spans 39 bases and is read in frame from base 1. Sequenced input: memory CD4+ T cells from PBMCs. The cell subset or site label here, explained by the study, means: CD45RA-negative fraction. The sequence links TRBV10-2 to TRBJ1-2, with no confident D gene call. The clonotype originates from a man between 18 and 35 years old in good health. Some clones in this sample may be carry-over from other donors' samples. CDR3 region: CASSETGKGGYTF. The DNA sequence is given as TGCGCCAGCAGTGAAACGGGGAAGGGTGGCTACACCTTC.